This T cell receptor (beta chain) was sequenced during a study of glioma-infiltrating T cells (TCRdb year 2016). The study in broad terms: TCR alpha- and beta-chain repertoires were sequenced from glioma tissue, non-neoplastic brain tissue and matched peripheral blood mononuclear cells. To measure how far tissue and blood T-cell populations diverged, each tissue-infiltrating repertoire was compared against the peripheral blood repertoire of the same patient. Three low-grade glioma patients, roughly eight primary glioblastoma patients, and three non-glioma patients who contributed non-neoplastic brain tissue made up the paired cohort.

Overall results and qualifications from the work: Very few CDR3 sequences were shared between tissue and blood, attributed to high CDR3 diversity and limited sampling. Group comparisons rested on small numbers: three non-neoplastic, three low-grade glioma and roughly eight glioblastoma patients. VJ-independent divergence between tissue and blood was lower than expected in non-neoplastic patients but higher than expected in all gliomas, particularly low-grade gliomas.

The iRepertoire nested amplicon-rescue multiplex PCR (arm-PCR) platform was used to amplify TCR alpha and beta CDR3 regions from RNA. The input for one-step reverse transcription and amplification was about 95-450 ng of either tissue mRNA or PBMC total RNA. Following bead purification, Illumina adapters were added through a secondary multiplex PCR, and the libraries were then gel-purified between 200 and 400 bp. Internal 6-nucleotide barcodes were carried by the libraries and were used for demultiplexing. Sequencing of the libraries was done on an Illumina MiSeq using 2x220 or 2x250 nucleotide paired-end reads. Per the original workflow: Paired reads were merged using FLASH 1.2.11 and were aligned to the GRCh37 human genome using BWA-MEM, after which TRA and TRB reads were extracted. For V and J assignment, an IMGT-derived reference of cassette sequences and CDR3 motifs that included pseudogenes was used. Reads were translated in three frames, and productive CDR3s were defined by a C…FGXG motif without stop codons. Unique combinations of V-J cassette pair and CDR3 amino acid sequence were defined as clonotypes. Reads were filtered by Hamming distance, with the threshold set by the sequence error rate of each sample in mapped regions. TCRdb reprocessed the public reads (quality trimming at Q25 with fastp, clone calling with MiXCR) and kept in-frame beta chains. Duplicate CDR3 protein sequences are folded into a single record with the most common DNA and genes. The V and J calls here are based on TCRdb, not the publication. The table for this sample lists approximately 17,000 distinct CDR3 sequences; about three fifths of them were counted only once. The ten largest account for approximately 38% of the sample.

As encoded in the germline V gene, CDR1 is MNHNS while CDR2 is SASEGT. From the cysteine through the phenylalanine, the CDR3 covers 14 amino acids. Only CDR3 DNA remains: 42 bases, in frame from the first base. Between the V and J ends, shortened by 5 bases and 11 bases respectively, the junction contains 16 bases. This clonotype was recorded a few times. Which antigen it targets is not known. Per-base quality was not reported, and no clone a single base away is much larger than it. The source material was glioma tissue, nonneoplastic brain tissue, or PBMCs (not recorded which). This TCR came from a human donor with low-grade glioma or glioblastoma, undergoing nonglioma brain surgery, or in good health (not recorded which). Here the chain combines TRBV6-1 and TRBJ1-6; the D segment cannot be called with confidence. The DNA sequence reads TGTGCCAGCAGTTCCCCGGACGGCCCGACACCCCTCCACTTT. Its coded protein is CASSSPDGPTPLHF.